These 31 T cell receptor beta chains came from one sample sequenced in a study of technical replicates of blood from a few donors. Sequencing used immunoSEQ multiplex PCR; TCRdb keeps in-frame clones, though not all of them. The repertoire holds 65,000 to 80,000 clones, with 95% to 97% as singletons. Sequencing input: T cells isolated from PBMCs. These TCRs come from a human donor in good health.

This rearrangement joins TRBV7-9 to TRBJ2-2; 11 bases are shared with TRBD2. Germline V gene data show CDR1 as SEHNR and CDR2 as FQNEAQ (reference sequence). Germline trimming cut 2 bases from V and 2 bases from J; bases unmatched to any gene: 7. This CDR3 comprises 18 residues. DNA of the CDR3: TGTGCCAGCAGCTTATCTTTAGCGGGAGGGACTAACACCGGGGAGCTGTTTTTT. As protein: CASSLSLAGGTNTGELFF.

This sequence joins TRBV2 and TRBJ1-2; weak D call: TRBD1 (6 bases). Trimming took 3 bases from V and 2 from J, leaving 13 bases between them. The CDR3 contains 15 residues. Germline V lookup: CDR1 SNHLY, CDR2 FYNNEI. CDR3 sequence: CASSDMGGPNYGYTF. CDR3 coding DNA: TGTGCCAGCAGTGACATGGGGGGGCCAAACTATGGCTACACCTTC.

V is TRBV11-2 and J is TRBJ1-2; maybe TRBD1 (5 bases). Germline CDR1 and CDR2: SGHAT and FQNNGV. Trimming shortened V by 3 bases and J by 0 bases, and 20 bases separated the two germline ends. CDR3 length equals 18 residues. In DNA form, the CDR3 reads TGTGCCAGCAGCTTTTTAGAGCCGTATGACAGAGCTAACTATGGCTACACCTTC. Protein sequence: CASSFLEPYDRANYGYTF.

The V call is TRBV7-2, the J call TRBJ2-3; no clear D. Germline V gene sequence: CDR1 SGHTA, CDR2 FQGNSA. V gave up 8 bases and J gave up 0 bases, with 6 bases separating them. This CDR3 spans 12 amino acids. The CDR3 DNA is TGTGCCAGCGAGACAAGCACAGATACGCAGTATTTT. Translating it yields CASETSTDTQYF.

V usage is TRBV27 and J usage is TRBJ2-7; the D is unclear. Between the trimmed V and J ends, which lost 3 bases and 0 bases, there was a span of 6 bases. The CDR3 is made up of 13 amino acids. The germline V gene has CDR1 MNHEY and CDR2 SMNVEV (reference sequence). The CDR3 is CASSLSYSYEQYF. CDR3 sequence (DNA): TGTGCCAGCAGTTTGTCCTACTCCTACGAGCAGTACTTC.

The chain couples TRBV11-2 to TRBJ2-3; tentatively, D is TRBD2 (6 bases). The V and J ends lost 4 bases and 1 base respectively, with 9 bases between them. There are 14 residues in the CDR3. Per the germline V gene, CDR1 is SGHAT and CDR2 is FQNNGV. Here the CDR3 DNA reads TGTGCCAGCAGCTCGGGGGACGGCACAGATACGCAGTATTTT. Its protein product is CASSSGDGTDTQYF.

CDR3 amino acids: CASRGVVGTYGYTF. In DNA form, the CDR3 reads TGTGCCAGCAGAGGGGTGGTAGGAACCTATGGCTACACCTTC. The chain joins TRBV6-5 to TRBJ1-2, with D perhaps matching TRBD1 (5 bases). Trimming removed 6 bases at V and 4 bases at J, with 15 bases between. Per germline, CDR1 MNHEY and CDR2 SVGAGI. CDR3 length equals 14 residues.

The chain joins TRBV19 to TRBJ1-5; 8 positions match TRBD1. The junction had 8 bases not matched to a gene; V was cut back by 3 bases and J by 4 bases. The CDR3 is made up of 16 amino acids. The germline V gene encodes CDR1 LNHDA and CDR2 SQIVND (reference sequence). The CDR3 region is CASSIPRQGKNQPQHF. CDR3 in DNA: TGTGCCAGTAGTATTCCTCGACAGGGGAAAAATCAGCCCCAGCATTTT.

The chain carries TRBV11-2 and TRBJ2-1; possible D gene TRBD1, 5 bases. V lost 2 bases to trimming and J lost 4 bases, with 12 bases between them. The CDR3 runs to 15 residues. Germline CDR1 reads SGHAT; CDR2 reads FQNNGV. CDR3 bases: TGTGCCAGCAGCTTACGCTCTAGGGGATACAATGAGCAGTTCTTC. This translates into CASSLRSRGYNEQFF.

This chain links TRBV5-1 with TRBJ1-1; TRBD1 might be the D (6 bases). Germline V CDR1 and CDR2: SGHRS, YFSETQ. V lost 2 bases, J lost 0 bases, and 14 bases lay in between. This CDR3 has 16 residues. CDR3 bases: TGCGCCAGCAGCTTAAGTTTAGGACAGATGAACACTGAAGCTTTCTTT. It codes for CASSLSLGQMNTEAFF.

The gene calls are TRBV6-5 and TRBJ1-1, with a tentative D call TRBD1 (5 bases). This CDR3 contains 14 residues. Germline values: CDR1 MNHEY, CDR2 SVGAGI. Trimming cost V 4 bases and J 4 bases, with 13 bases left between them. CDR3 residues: CASSSPGAATEAFF. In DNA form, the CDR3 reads TGTGCCAGCAGTTCTCCTGGGGCGGCCACTGAAGCTTTCTTT.

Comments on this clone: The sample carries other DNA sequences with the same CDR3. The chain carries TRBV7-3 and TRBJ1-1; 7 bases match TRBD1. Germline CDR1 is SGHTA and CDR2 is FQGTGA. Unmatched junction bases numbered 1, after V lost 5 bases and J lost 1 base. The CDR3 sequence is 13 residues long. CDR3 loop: CASSRQGNTEAFF. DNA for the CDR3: TGTGCCAGCAGCCGACAGGGGAACACTGAAGCTTTCTTT.

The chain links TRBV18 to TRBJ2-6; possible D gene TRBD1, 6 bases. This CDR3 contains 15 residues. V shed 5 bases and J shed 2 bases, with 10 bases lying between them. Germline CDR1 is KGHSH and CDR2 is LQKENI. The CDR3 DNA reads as TGTGCCAGCTCATCTACAGGGACTGGGGCCAACGTCCTGACTTTC. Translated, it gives CASSSTGTGANVLTF.

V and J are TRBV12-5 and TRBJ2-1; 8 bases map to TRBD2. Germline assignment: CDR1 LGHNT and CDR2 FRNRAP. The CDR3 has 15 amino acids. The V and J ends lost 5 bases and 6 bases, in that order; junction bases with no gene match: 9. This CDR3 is CASGVSGGSFNEQFF. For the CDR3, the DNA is TGTGCTAGTGGTGTCTCGGGGGGGAGCTTCAATGAGCAGTTCTTC.

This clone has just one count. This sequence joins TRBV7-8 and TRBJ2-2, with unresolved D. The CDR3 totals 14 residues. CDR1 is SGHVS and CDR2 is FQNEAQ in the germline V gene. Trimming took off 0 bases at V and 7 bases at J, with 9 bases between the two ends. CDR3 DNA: TGTGCCAGCAGCTTAGCGGAGTTTGGCGGGGAGCTGTTTTTT. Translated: CASSLAEFGGELFF.

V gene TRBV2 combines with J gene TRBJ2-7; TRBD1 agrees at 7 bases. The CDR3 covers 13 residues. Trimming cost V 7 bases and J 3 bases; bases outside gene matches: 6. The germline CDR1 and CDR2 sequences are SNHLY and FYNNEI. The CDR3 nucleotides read TGTGCCAGCAATAGGGACAGCAACTACGAGCAGTACTTC. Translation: CASNRDSNYEQYF. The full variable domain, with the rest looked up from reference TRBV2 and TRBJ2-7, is EPEVTQTPSHQVTQMGQEVILRCVPISNHLYFYWYRQILGQKVEFLVSFYNNEISEKSEIFDDQFSVERPDGSNFTLKIRSTKLEDSAMYFCASNRDSNYEQYFGPGTRLTVT.

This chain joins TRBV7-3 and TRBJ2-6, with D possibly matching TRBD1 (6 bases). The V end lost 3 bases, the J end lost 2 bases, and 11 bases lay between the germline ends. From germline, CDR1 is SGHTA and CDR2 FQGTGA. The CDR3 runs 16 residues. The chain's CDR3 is CASSLGQHPGANVLTF. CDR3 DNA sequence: TGTGCCAGCAGCTTGGGACAACACCCTGGGGCCAACGTCCTGACTTTC.

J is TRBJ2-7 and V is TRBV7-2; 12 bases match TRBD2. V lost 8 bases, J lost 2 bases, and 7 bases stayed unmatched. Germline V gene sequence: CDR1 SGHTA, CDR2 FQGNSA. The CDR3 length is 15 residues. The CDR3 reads CASSTSGSSTYEQYF. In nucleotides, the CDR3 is TGTGCCAGCTCGACTAGCGGGAGTAGCACCTACGAGCAGTACTTC. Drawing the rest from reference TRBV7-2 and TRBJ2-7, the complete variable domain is GAGVSQSPSNKVTEKGKDVELRCDPISGHTALYWYRQSLGQGLEFLIYFQGNSAPDKSGLPSDRFSAERTGGSVSTLTIQRTQQEDSAVYLCASSTSGSSTYEQYFGPGTRLTVT.

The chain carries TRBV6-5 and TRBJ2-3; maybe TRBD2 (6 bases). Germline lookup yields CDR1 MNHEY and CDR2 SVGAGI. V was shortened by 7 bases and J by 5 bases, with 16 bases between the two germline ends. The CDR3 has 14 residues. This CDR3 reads CASTIRLGEDTQYF. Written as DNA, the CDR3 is TGTGCCAGCACCATTAGACTAGGGGAAGATACGCAGTATTTT.

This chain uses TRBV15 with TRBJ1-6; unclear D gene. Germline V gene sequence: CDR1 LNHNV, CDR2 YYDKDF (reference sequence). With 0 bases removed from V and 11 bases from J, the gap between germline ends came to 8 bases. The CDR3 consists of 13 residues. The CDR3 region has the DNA TGTGCCACCAGCAGAGATCTTAAGCCACCCCTCCACTTT. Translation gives CATSRDLKPPLHF.

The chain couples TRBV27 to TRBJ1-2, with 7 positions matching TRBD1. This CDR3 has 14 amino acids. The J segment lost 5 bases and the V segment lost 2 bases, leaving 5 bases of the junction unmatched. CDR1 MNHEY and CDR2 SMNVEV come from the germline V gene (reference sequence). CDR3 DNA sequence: TGTGCCAGCAGTTTAGACCCCAGGGGGTATGGCTACACCTTC. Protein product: CASSLDPRGYGYTF.

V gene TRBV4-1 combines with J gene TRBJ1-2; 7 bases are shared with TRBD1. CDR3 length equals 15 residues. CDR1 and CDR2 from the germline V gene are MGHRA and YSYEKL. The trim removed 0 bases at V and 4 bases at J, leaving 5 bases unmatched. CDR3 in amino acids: CASSQEGTAFYGYTF. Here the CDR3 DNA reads TGCGCCAGCAGCCAAGAAGGGACAGCATTCTATGGCTACACCTTC.

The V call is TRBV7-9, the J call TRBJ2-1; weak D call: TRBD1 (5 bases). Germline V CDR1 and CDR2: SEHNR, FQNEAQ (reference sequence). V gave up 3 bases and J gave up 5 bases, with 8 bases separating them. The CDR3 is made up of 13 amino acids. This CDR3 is CASSLGRDNEQFF. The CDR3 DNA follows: TGTGCCAGCAGCTTGGGCAGGGACAATGAGCAGTTCTTC.

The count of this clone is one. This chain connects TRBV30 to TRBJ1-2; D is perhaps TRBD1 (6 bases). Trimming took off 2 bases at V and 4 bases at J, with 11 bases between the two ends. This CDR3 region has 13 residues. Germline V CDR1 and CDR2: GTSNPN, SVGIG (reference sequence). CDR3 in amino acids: CAWSTGHFYGYTF. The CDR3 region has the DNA TGTGCCTGGAGTACGGGACATTTCTATGGCTACACCTTC.

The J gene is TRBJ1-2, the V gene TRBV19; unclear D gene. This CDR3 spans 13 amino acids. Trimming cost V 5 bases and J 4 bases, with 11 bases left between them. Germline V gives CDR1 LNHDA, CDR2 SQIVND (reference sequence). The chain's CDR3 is CASSGTPSYGYTF. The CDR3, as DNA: TGTGCCAGTAGTGGTACTCCCTCCTATGGCTACACCTTC.

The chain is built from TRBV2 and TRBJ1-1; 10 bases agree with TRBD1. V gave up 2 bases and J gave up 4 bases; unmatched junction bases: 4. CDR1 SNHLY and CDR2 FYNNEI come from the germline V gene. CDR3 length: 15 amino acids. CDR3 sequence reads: CASSELRTGGTEAFF. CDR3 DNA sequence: TGTGCCAGCAGTGAATTGCGGACAGGGGGCACTGAAGCTTTCTTT.

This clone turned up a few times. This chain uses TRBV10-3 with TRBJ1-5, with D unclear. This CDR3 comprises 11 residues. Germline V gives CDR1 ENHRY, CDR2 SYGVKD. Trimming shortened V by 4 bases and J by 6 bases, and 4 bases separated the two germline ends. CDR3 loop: CAISASQPQHF. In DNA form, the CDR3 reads TGTGCCATCAGTGCTAGTCAGCCCCAGCATTTT.

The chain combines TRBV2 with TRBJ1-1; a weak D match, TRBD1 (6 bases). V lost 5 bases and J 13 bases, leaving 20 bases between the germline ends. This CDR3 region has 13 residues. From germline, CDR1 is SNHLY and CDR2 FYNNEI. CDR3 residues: CASSLAGIRGGFF. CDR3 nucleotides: TGTGCCAGCAGTTTAGCAGGGATCCGAGGGGGTTTCTTT.

The CDR3 protein is CASSQAQIYEQYF. The DNA of the CDR3 is TGTGCCAGCAGCCAGGCTCAGATCTACGAGCAGTACTTC. The chain employs TRBV14 and TRBJ2-7; no definite D call. Per germline, CDR1 SGHDN and CDR2 FVKESK. This CDR3 contains 13 residues. Trimming pared 3 bases from V and 3 bases from J, leaving 9 bases between.

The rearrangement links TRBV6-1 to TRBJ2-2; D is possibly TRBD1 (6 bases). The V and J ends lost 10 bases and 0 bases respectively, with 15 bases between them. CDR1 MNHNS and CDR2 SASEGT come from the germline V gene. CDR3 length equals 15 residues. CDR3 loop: CATRKGTTNTGELFF. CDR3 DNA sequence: TGTGCCACTCGAAAAGGGACAACGAACACCGGGGAGCTGTTTTTT.

The DNA of the CDR3 is TGTGCCAGCAGTTTTGGGGGCCTAAATCAGCCCCAGCATTTT. Its protein is CASSFGGLNQPQHF. V and J are TRBV28 and TRBJ1-5, with D possibly being TRBD1 (6 bases). CDR1 and CDR2 (germline): MDHEN, SYDVKM. V lost 3 bases and J lost 4, with 10 bases in between. This CDR3 comprises 14 residues.